Sequencing of this TCR beta chain was carried out in a study of beta chain features in type 1 diabetes. Naive, central memory, regulatory and stem cell-like memory cells within the CD4+ compartment were sorted using CD45RO/CCR7/CD25/CD127/CD95/CD27. This clone was found a few times. With 6 bases removed from V and 0 bases from J, the gap between germline ends came to 12 bases. This CDR3 contains 15 residues. CDR1 and CDR2 from the germline V gene are SGHTA and FQGNSA. The whole isolated RNA underwent reverse transcription, so sequencing captured expressed TCRB transcripts. Sequencing was performed with immunoSEQ multiplex PCR; in TCRdb, only in-frame clones are kept and a portion is missing. The sample lists about 360,000 clones, around an eighth seen once, with 0.015% to 0.02% in the top ten.

The TCR was taken from a man younger than 35 in good health. Sequences were obtained from naive CD4+ T cells from blood. The V call is TRBV7-2, the J call TRBJ1-3; possibly TRBD1 for D (6 bases). DNA for the CDR3: TGTGCCAGCAGTACAGGGATACCCTCTGGAAACACCATATATTTT. Protein product: CASSTGIPSGNTIYF.